The rows below give T cell receptor beta chains drawn from one sample of a study of human T cells and chemical hapten exposure. Using its own MiXCR run on the RACE reads, TCRdb lists one record per CDR3 protein. The sample lists over 35,000 distinct CDR3 sequences; more than 9% were seen once. Here the sequenced sample was whole blood, taken in connection with sensitization to the hapten diphenylcyclopropenone (DPC). All receptors derive from a man aged 25 to 40 with alopecia areata. Some clones in this sample may be carry-over from other donors' samples. CDR3s leave out the opening cysteine and the closing phenylalanine or tryptophan. The order of the fields is J gene, clone size, V gene, CDR3 protein. Size tells how often a clone was seen (once, few, many) or the class of an expanded clone, and some rows leave it out.

TRBJ2-1	many	TRBV27	ASRNWGDEQF
TRBJ1-3	many	TRBV29-1	SVEVPGSGNTIY
TRBJ1-1	.	TRBV7-6	ASSLALVRRGVRPEAF
TRBJ1-2	few	TRBV7-9	ASSLHGGSRGYT
TRBJ1-4	few	TRBV7-9	ASSLDSDSLLF
TRBJ1-5	few	TRBV6-1	ASQGTDSNQPQH
TRBJ2-2	few	TRBV10-1	ASRADTGELF
TRBJ2-3	few	TRBV5-6	ASSSGLGVDTQY
TRBJ2-5	many	TRBV5-4	ASSFRGQETQY
TRBJ1-2	many	TRBV6-4	ASSADRGYGYT
TRBJ2-7	many	TRBV11-2	ASSLELGSREQY
TRBJ2-7	.	TRBV20-1	SATLLGQAYEQY
TRBJ2-5	many	TRBV3-1	ASSHREGETQY
TRBJ1-2	many	TRBV4-1	ASRRGGRANYGYT
TRBJ2-5	many	TRBV20-1	SASGGSVETQY
TRBJ1-5	.	TRBV4-1	ASSQATGYSNQPQH
TRBJ1-2	.	TRBV19	ASSTKAGTVNYGYT
TRBJ2-7	many	TRBV7-2	ASSGTGNGVQY
TRBJ2-2	many	TRBV3-1	ASSQESPGLGGAGELF
TRBJ2-1	.	TRBV27	ASRDTTFGIGSYNDQF
TRBJ2-1	many	TRBV5-1	ASSLNPTTLLGGSYNEQF
TRBJ1-1	.	TRBV12-5	ASAANTEAF
TRBJ2-5	few	TRBV7-9	ASSLDGGETQY
TRBJ2-2	many	TRBV7-6	ASRVASSHAGELF
TRBJ1-2	many	TRBV21-1	ASSWGTHRGYT
TRBJ1-2	.	TRBV6-5	ASSYSDRYGYT
TRBJ1-1	few	TRBV20-1	SAKLNTEAF
TRBJ1-5	many	TRBV19	ASTQDRVQPQH
TRBJ2-4	.	TRBV6-2/TRBV6-3	ASGQGLDIQY
TRBJ2-6	many	TRBV20-1	SARPSGANVLT
TRBJ2-3	many	TRBV5-4	ASSLATDTQY
TRBJ2-3	.	TRBV10-2	ASKSVGNTDTQY
TRBJ1-5	.	TRBV4-2	ASSQAVWGSNQPQH
TRBJ2-3	many	TRBV6-5	ASSPLTTGTSGIADTQY
TRBJ1-1	many	TRBV7-8	ASSRAPEAF
TRBJ2-1	many	TRBV12-3/TRBV12-4	ASSSLTSGKVNEQF
TRBJ1-6	.	TRBV14	ASSQDLGPDSPLH
TRBJ1-6	.	TRBV6-5	ASNQGPYNSPLH
TRBJ2-3	few	TRBV11-2	ASSLRLALGDTQY
TRBJ2-5	many	TRBV20-1	SARRTWETQY
TRBJ1-1	few	TRBV7-3	ASSPNPILETEAF
TRBJ1-4	few	TRBV2	AGQGANNEKLF
TRBJ2-6	few	TRBV14	ASSQASGANVLT
TRBJ1-6	many	TRBV10-3	AISESGQGYNSPLH
TRBJ2-2	many	TRBV5-4	ASSFQPPVGTGELF
TRBJ1-1	.	TRBV1	TSSHLCRGEAF
TRBJ2-1	few	TRBV3-2	ASSQEVTSSSYNEQF
TRBJ2-3	many	TRBV6-6	ASSSLAGFTDTQY